The clone carrying this T cell receptor beta chain was observed a handful of times. Its specificity is unknown. This sample is part of a study of CD8+ T cells in alopecia areata. Points from the study as a whole: Lesional scalp, especially alopecia totalis/universalis, showed higher clonality than normal scalp. The study found TCR sharing across patients less clear than in mice, possibly for HLA reasons. Sequences from scalp samples also cover resident alphabeta T cells of normal skin.

Starting from PBMCs, sorting isolated CD4+ and CD8+ T cells. RNA extraction was followed by reverse transcription into cDNA, which acted as the sequencing template. The method was immunoSEQ multiplex PCR; TCRdb's version includes in-frame clones alone and lacks a portion of them. The table has some 200,000 clones, 56% seen once. Germline loops: CDR1 SQVTM, CDR2 ANQGSEA. This CDR3 has 12 residues. V lost 6 bases to trimming and J lost 4 bases, with 12 bases between them. Input material: CD8+ T cells sorted from blood. This TCR was sampled from a human donor in good health. This chain connects TRBV29-1 to TRBJ2-5; D not resolved. The DNA of the CDR3 is TGCAGCGTCGTGCAGGCTGGAGAGACCCAGTACTTC. Translated: CSVVQAGETQYF.